A few counts support the clone carrying this TCR beta chain. What it binds is unknown. Trimming removed 6 bases from V and 2 bases from J, with 7 bases in between. Germline lookup yields CDR1 SQVTM and CDR2 ANQGSEA. The CDR3 is 12 amino acids. This record belongs to a study of T cells after yellow fever vaccination. Broader study findings: Although the secondary response was weaker, it peaked faster, at day 5 versus 15. At under 97% for CD4 and 88% for CD8, most primary-vaccination clones showed up again after the booster. The presence of abundant clonotypes contaminating from the bulk population was possible in FACS-sorted repertoires.

A single record per CDR3 protein comes from TCRdb applying MiXCR to the 5' RACE reads. The sample lists a few hundred thousand distinct CDR3 sequences; around 3.6% were seen once. This clonotype was obtained from a man in his late teens or twenties who received the YFV17D yellow fever vaccine. This specimen consisted of PBMCs, obtained on the day of the yellow fever booster vaccination. The gene calls are TRBV29-1 and TRBJ2-2; the D is unclear. CDR3 sequence: CSVPLNTGELFF. The CDR3 DNA reads TGCAGCGTGCCCCTTAACACCGGGGAGCTGTTTTTT.